This passage covers 26 T cell receptor beta chains from one sample sequenced in a study of blood T cell repertoires in COVID-19. Produced via immunoSEQ multiplex PCR; TCRdb's table is partial and in-frame only. The table has about 490,000 clones, 70% to 90% seen once. Sequenced: peripheral blood. The receptors were gathered from a human donor in a cohort sampled during active COVID-19.

This CDR3 is CASSLLRTGDGYTF. The DNA of the CDR3 is TGTGCCAGCAGCTTATTGAGGACAGGGGATGGCTACACCTTC. The chain recombines TRBV7-2 with TRBJ1-2, with 9 bases identical to TRBD1. Losses at the gene ends were 2 bases for V and 6 bases for J; bases not matched to a gene: 4. The CDR3 consists of 14 residues. From germline, CDR1 is SGHTA and CDR2 FQGNSA.

The chain combines TRBV4-2 with TRBJ2-1, with 8 bases that match TRBD2. The V gene's germline CDR1 is LGHNA and CDR2 YNFKEQ. There are 20 residues in the CDR3. With V trimmed by 0 bases and J by 2 bases, 15 bases remained unmatched. CDR3 amino acids: CASSQDRSEPGLGTYNEQFF. The CDR3 DNA sequence: TGTGCCAGCAGCCAAGATCGATCAGAACCGGGACTAGGAACCTACAATGAGCAGTTCTTC.

The chain couples TRBV6-1 to TRBJ1-1; 9 nucleotides agree with TRBD1. The CDR3 is made up of 16 amino acids. Looked up from germline, CDR1 is MNHNS and CDR2 is SASEGT. V shed 2 bases and J 1 base; nucleotides not matched to a gene: 5. The CDR3 nucleotides read TGTGCCAGCAGTGAAAGGACAGGGGATGGGAACACTGAAGCTTTCTTT. Protein: CASSERTGDGNTEAFF.

In the case of this clone: Distinct nucleotide sequences in the sample also encode this CDR3. V is TRBV7-2 and J is TRBJ2-7, with a possible D match to TRBD1 (6 bases). Germline V gene sequence: CDR1 SGHTA, CDR2 FQGNSA. The CDR3 spans 15 residues. Trimming stripped 1 base from V and 4 bases from J, with 14 bases between. For the CDR3, the DNA is TGTGCCAGCAGCTTAGGAGGAACAGGGAGTTACGAGCAGTACTTC. Amino acids: CASSLGGTGSYEQYF.

CDR3 residues: CASSQPGTGIIGTGELFF. CDR3 in DNA: TGTGCCAGCAGCCAACCCGGGACAGGAATCATCGGCACCGGGGAGCTGTTTTTT. The chain combines TRBV27 with TRBJ2-2; 8 bases match TRBD1. V gave up 6 bases and J gave up 4 bases; unmatched junction bases: 16. Per germline, CDR1 MNHEY and CDR2 SMNVEV (reference sequence). This CDR3 comprises 18 residues.

This clone was recorded only once. The rearrangement uses TRBV18 and TRBJ2-2, with 7 bases lining up with TRBD2. V shed 4 bases, J shed 3 bases, and the junction held 11 bases outside the gene matches. There are 17 residues in the CDR3. The germline gives CDR1 KGHSH, CDR2 LQKENI. The CDR3 loop is CASSRTVVAGDTGELFF. The CDR3, as DNA: TGTGCCAGCTCACGCACGGTAGTAGCGGGTGACACCGGGGAGCTGTTTTTT.

V is TRBV7-2 and J is TRBJ2-5, with TRBD2 matching over 7 bases. Germline CDR1 SGHTA, CDR2 FQGNSA. This CDR3 contains 17 residues. V shed 1 base and J 4 bases; nucleotides not matched to a gene: 12. CDR3 region: CASSLGANGRRLETQYF. The CDR3 bases are TGTGCCAGCAGCTTAGGGGCTAACGGGAGGAGATTAGAGACCCAGTACTTC.

The chain combines TRBV11-1 with TRBJ1-1; 7 nucleotides agree with TRBD1. The CDR3 has 15 residues. Per the germline V gene, CDR1 is SGHAT and CDR2 is FQDESV (reference sequence). Trimming cost V 3 bases and J 0 bases; bases outside gene matches: 4. This chain's CDR3 is CASSLTGLMNTEAFF. CDR3 nucleotides: TGTGCCAGCAGCTTGACAGGGCTGATGAACACTGAAGCTTTCTTT.

The rearrangement uses TRBV7-3 and TRBJ1-1; D gene ambiguous. The CDR3 is 13 residues long. The V and J ends lost 5 bases and 1 base respectively, with 8 bases between them. Per the germline V gene, CDR1 is SGHTA and CDR2 is FQGTGA. Written as DNA, the CDR3 is TGTGCCAGCAGCCCCCAGGAGAACACTGAAGCTTTCTTT. Translation gives CASSPQENTEAFF.

The chain couples TRBV9 to TRBJ2-7, with a weak D call TRBD2 (6 bases). From germline, CDR1 is SGDLS and CDR2 YYNGEE. This CDR3 spans 14 amino acids. The V gene lost 0 bases and the J gene lost 1 base, with 8 bases spanning the gap. CDR3 sequence: CASSVAGASYEQYF. DNA for the CDR3: TGTGCCAGCAGCGTAGCGGGAGCGTCCTACGAGCAGTACTTC. Full variable domain (rest looked up from reference TRBV9 and TRBJ2-7): DSGVTQTPKHLITATGQRVTLRCSPRSGDLSVYWYQQSLDQGLQFLIQYYNGEERAKGNILERFSAQQFPDLHSELNLSSLELGDSALYFCASSVAGASYEQYFGPGTRLTVT.

V usage is TRBV7-8 and J usage is TRBJ2-3; the D is unclear. The CDR3 loop spans 12 amino acids. V lost 5 bases and J 6 bases, leaving 9 bases between the germline ends. In germline, CDR1 is SGHVS, CDR2 FQNEAQ. CDR3 in amino acids: CASSPERDTQYF. CDR3 bases: TGTGCCAGCAGCCCGGAGAGGGATACGCAGTATTTT.

The chain combines TRBV6-2 or TRBV6-3 with TRBJ2-2, with 7 positions matching TRBD1. V shed 6 bases and J 3 bases; nucleotides not matched to a gene: 16. The CDR3 runs to 18 residues. From germline, CDR1 is MNHEY and CDR2 SVGEGT. CDR3 region: CASSPSTGSPSYTGELFF. CDR3 DNA: TGTGCCAGCAGCCCTTCGACAGGGTCCCCATCTTACACCGGGGAGCTGTTTTTT.

This chain joins TRBV15 and TRBJ2-7, with a possible D match to TRBD1 (5 bases). From germline, CDR1 is LNHNV and CDR2 YYDKDF (reference sequence). Trimming cost V 1 base and J 6 bases, with 13 bases left between them. CDR3 length: 14 amino acids. The CDR3: CATSRGGLGREQYF. DNA for the CDR3: TGTGCCACCAGCAGAGGGGGCCTAGGACGCGAGCAGTACTTC.

The chain is built from TRBV7-4 and TRBJ2-7, with a weak D call TRBD2 (6 bases). The CDR3 has 16 amino acids. The V gene lost 5 bases and the J gene lost 1 base, with 18 bases spanning the gap. The germline gives CDR1 SGHVT, CDR2 SQSDAQ. This CDR3 reads CASSHGDSAPSYEQYF. For the CDR3, the DNA is TGTGCCAGCAGCCACGGGGACTCCGCGCCGTCCTACGAGCAGTACTTC.

This clone came up once. The chain is built from TRBV9 and TRBJ1-2; 7 nucleotides agree with TRBD1. The J segment lost 8 bases and the V segment lost 0 bases, leaving 13 bases of the junction unmatched. Germline V gene sequence: CDR1 SGDLS, CDR2 YYNGEE. This CDR3 spans 16 amino acids. In nucleotides, the CDR3 is TGTGCCAGCAGCGTAGGACAGGGAGCCTACTCGGGAGGCTACACCTTC. This encodes CASSVGQGAYSGGYTF.

The CDR3 spells CASSFRDGGSADTQYF. The DNA for the CDR3 is TGTGCCAGCAGCTTTAGGGATGGCGGGAGTGCAGATACGCAGTATTTT. The chain combines TRBV7-8 with TRBJ2-3, with 7 bases matching TRBD2. The CDR3 extends over 16 amino acids. Germline-derived CDR1 and CDR2 are SGHVS and FQNEAQ. V was pared by 3 bases and J by 4 bases, with 10 bases of the junction left unmatched.

The CDR3 DNA reads as TGTGCCACCAGCGAACCGGGGAGCGGGAGGGTAAACATTCAGTACTTC. It is translated as CATSEPGSGRVNIQYF. The rearrangement links TRBV15 to TRBJ2-4; 10 bases line up with TRBD2. The length of the CDR3 is 16 residues. Trimming took 5 bases from V and 6 from J; bases not matched to a gene: 10. Germline lookup yields CDR1 LNHNV and CDR2 YYDKDF (reference sequence).

J is TRBJ2-1 and V is TRBV6-2 or TRBV6-3, with 12 bases identical to TRBD2. Germline assignment: CDR1 MNHEY and CDR2 SVGEGT. V shed 5 bases, J shed 4 bases, and the junction held 6 bases outside the gene matches. This CDR3 has 16 residues. CDR3 nucleotide sequence: TGTGCCAGCAGTCCCTGGACTAGCGGGAAGTACAATGAGCAGTTCTTC. Translation gives CASSPWTSGKYNEQFF.

The chain links TRBV10-3 to TRBJ2-5; 7 bases line up with TRBD2. The germline CDR1 and CDR2 sequences are ENHRY and SYGVKD. The junction had 4 bases not matched to a gene; V was cut back by 3 bases and J by 0 bases. The CDR3 totals 15 residues. CDR3 sequence (DNA): TGTGCCATCAGTGACGCCGGACTAGACCAAGAGACCCAGTACTTC. Translating gives CAISDAGLDQETQYF.

This clone was observed a handful of times. This sequence joins TRBV12-3 or TRBV12-4 and TRBJ1-1; no definite D call. This CDR3 contains 12 residues. V was pared by 10 bases and J by 0 bases, with 9 bases between. The CDR3 here is CATERLNTEAFF. The CDR3 DNA reads TGTGCCACCGAGCGATTGAACACTGAAGCTTTCTTT.

The genes are TRBV19 and TRBJ1-3; 8 positions agree with TRBD1. The J segment lost 6 bases and the V segment lost 7 bases, leaving 11 bases of the junction unmatched. The CDR3 is 15 residues long. Germline loops: CDR1 LNHDA, CDR2 SQIVND (reference sequence). The CDR3: CASTRTGKEKNTIYF. As DNA, the CDR3 is TGTGCCAGTACTCGGACAGGGAAGGAGAAAAACACCATATATTTT.

This clone was counted only a few times. In nucleotides, the CDR3 is TGTGCCAGCAGCTTAGGCCTGGCCCGAGGTAATTCACCCCTCCACTTT. It yields the protein CASSLGLARGNSPLHF. The J gene is TRBJ1-6, the V gene TRBV7-2; D unclear. With 1 base removed from V and 6 bases from J, the gap between germline ends came to 13 bases. CDR3 size: 16 residues. Germline CDR1 and CDR2: SGHTA and FQGNSA.

The chain carries TRBV9 and TRBJ2-6; weak D call: TRBD1 (5 bases). Looked up from germline, CDR1 is SGDLS and CDR2 is YYNGEE. V shed 0 bases and J shed 4 bases, with 11 bases lying between them. CDR3 length: 16 amino acids. The CDR3 here is CASSVAPGPGANVLTF. In DNA form, the CDR3 reads TGTGCCAGCAGCGTAGCCCCAGGGCCCGGGGCCAACGTCCTGACTTTC.

The chain combines TRBV7-9 with TRBJ1-5; no reliable D call. Looked up from germline, CDR1 is SEHNR and CDR2 is FQNEAQ (reference sequence). Trimming took off 2 bases at V and 1 base at J, with 9 bases between the two ends. The CDR3 has 15 residues. The CDR3 here is CASSLNSFSNQPQHF. DNA for the CDR3: TGTGCCAGCAGCTTAAACTCCTTCAGCAATCAGCCCCAGCATTTT. Full variable domain (outside the CDR3, taken from reference TRBV7-9 and TRBJ1-5): DTGVSQNPRHKITKRGQNVTFRCDPISEHNRLYWYRQTLGQGPEFLTYFQNEAQLEKSRLLSDRFSAERPKGSFSTLEIQRTEQGDSAMYLCASSLNSFSNQPQHFGDGTRLSIL.

This chain links TRBV7-9 with TRBJ1-2; tentative D call: TRBD1 (6 bases). The V end was cut by 3 bases, the J end by 2 bases, with 10 bases between. CDR1 and CDR2 from the germline V gene are SEHNR and FQNEAQ (reference sequence). The CDR3 runs to 14 residues. Here the CDR3 reads CASSFRGKNYGYTF. DNA of the CDR3: TGTGCCAGCAGCTTTAGGGGGAAGAACTATGGCTACACCTTC. Using reference TRBV7-9 and TRBJ1-2 for the parts outside the CDR3, the full variable domain is DTGVSQNPRHKITKRGQNVTFRCDPISEHNRLYWYRQTLGQGPEFLTYFQNEAQLEKSRLLSDRFSAERPKGSFSTLEIQRTEQGDSAMYLCASSFRGKNYGYTFGSGTRLTVV.

The chain uses TRBV9 and TRBJ1-6; TRBD1 might be the D (6 bases). Per the germline V gene, CDR1 is SGDLS and CDR2 is YYNGEE. Between the trimmed V and J ends, which lost 3 bases and 6 bases, there was a span of 16 bases. This CDR3 has 16 amino acids. The CDR3 reads CASSGDPTGINSPLHF. The CDR3 DNA follows: TGTGCCAGCAGCGGAGACCCGACAGGAATTAATTCACCCCTCCACTTT.